This paragraph covers one T cell receptor beta chain sequence. Its antigen remains unknown. This record belongs to a study of shared clonotypes between healthy human individuals. The table came from immunoSEQ multiplex PCR; TCRdb's copy has only in-frame clones and leaves some out. The sample holds a few hundred thousand clones, around 79% seen once. Findings of the study overall: Naive CD4 clonotypes were shared across several donors at about 5.2%. Naive subsets typically showed greater estimated richness than memory subsets. Researchers sampled only blood; tissue repertoires likely differ.

Germline CDR1 reads PRHDT; CDR2 reads FYEKMQ (reference sequence). With 5 bases clipped from V and 2 bases from J, the junction kept 10 bases outside the gene matches. This CDR3 spans 16 amino acids. Input material: memory CD4+ T cells sorted from blood. Noted subset: CD45RA-negative fraction. V is TRBV13 and J is TRBJ1-2; 8 nucleotides agree with TRBD1. The source of this sequence is a man aged 25 to 45 in good health. DNA for the CDR3: TGTGCCAGCAGCATACCTGGGACAGGAGTAAACTATGGCTACACCTTC. Translating gives CASSIPGTGVNYGYTF.